This TCR beta chain was identified in a study of cytomegalovirus exposure and HLA in healthy donors. Overall study: There were approximately 85 million unique TCRs (from HLA-typed donors) in an early data release.

Overall study results and limits: Later on, an analysis tied roughly 17,000 TCR beta sequences to HLA alleles at 0.05 false discovery rate. Most CMV-associated TCR beta chains appeared HLA-restricted in a later analysis.

This clone has just a few counts. As yet, its antigen is unknown. The primer mix had 60 Vbeta and 13 Jbeta primers. Using immunoSEQ multiplex PCR, the repertoire was profiled, and TCRdb retains in-frame clones only, with some absent. The table records about 87,000 clones, 7.5% to 8.5% of them present only once. The germline V gene has CDR1 LGHNA and CDR2 YNFKEQ. The V gene end was trimmed by 2 bases and the J gene end by 7 bases; junction bases not matched to a gene: 17. This CDR3 region has 17 residues. The rearrangement links TRBV4-2 to TRBJ2-7; 7 bases are shared with TRBD2. The receptor was derived from a man aged 50-60 years in good health and CMV-seronegative. Input material: PBMCs. The CDR3 DNA is TGTGCCAGCAGCCAACCCACGGGGGGACTACCGAGTGGGGAGCAGTACTTC. The encoded protein is CASSQPTGGLPSGEQYF.